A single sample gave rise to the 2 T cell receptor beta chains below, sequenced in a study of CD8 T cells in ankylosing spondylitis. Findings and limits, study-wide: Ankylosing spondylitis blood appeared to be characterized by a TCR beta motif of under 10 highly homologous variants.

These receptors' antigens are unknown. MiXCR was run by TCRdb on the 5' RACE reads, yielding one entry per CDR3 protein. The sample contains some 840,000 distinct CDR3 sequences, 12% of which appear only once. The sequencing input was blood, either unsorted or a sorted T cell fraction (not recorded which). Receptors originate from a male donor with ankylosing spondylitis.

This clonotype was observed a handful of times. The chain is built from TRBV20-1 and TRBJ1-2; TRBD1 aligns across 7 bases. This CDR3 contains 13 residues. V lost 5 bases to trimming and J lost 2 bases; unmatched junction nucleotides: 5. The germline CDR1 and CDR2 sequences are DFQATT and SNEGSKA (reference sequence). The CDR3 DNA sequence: TGCAGTGCTGGGACAGCTACAAACTATGGCTACACCTTC. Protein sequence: CSAGTATNYGYTF.

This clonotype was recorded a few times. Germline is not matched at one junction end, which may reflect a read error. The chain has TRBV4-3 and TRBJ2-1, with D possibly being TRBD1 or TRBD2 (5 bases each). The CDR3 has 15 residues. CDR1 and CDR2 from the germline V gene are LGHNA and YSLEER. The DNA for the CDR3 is TGCGCCAGCAGCCAAGATTGGGGGTCCTCCAATGAGCAGTTCTTC. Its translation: CASSQDWGSSNEQFF.